The 23 T cell receptor beta chains below all came from one sample that was sequenced in a study of CD8 T cells in ankylosing spondylitis. MiXCR, applied by TCRdb to the 5' RACE reads, yields one record per CDR3 protein. The sample comprises 150,000 or so distinct CDR3 sequences, about 9.9% of which are singletons, and around 29% rests with the top ten. Sequences were obtained from blood, either unsorted or a sorted T cell fraction (not recorded which). Receptor source: a male donor with ankylosing spondylitis or in good health (not recorded which).

CDR3: CASSPEGGTEAFF. DNA of the CDR3: TGTGCCAGCAGCCCAGAGGGGGGGACTGAAGCTTTCTTT. The V gene is TRBV6-6, the J gene TRBJ1-1; TRBD1 might be the D (6 bases). Germline CDR1 is MNHNY and CDR2 is SVGAGI (reference sequence). Between the trimmed V and J ends, which lost 6 bases and 5 bases, there was a span of 13 bases. This CDR3 is built from 13 residues.

The chain carries TRBV11-2 and TRBJ1-1; D remains ambiguous. Trimming cost V 5 bases and J 0 bases, with 19 bases left between them. Germline CDR1 is SGHAT and CDR2 is FQNNGV. This CDR3 has 17 residues. CDR3 nucleotides: TGTGCCAGCAGCCCAAGGTCCCCGAGGAGGGTGAACACTGAAGCTTTCTTT. Its protein product is CASSPRSPRRVNTEAFF. Using reference TRBV11-2 and TRBJ1-1 for the parts outside the CDR3, the full variable domain is EAGVAQSPRYKIIEKRQSVAFWCNPISGHATLYWYQQILGQGPKLLIQFQNNGVVDDSQLPKDRFSAERLKGVDSTLKIQPAKLEDSAVYLCASSPRSPRRVNTEAFFGQGTRLTVV.

This clonotype was seen ten or more times. The rearrangement joins TRBV20-1 to TRBJ2-5, with 11 nucleotides matching TRBD2. This CDR3 is 14 amino acids long. Per the germline V gene, CDR1 is DFQATT and CDR2 is SNEGSKA (reference sequence). Trimming at V came to 4 bases and at J to 3 bases, leaving 4 bases not matched to a gene. This chain's CDR3 is CSAIPGLAEETQYF. CDR3 bases: TGCAGTGCTATACCGGGACTAGCGGAAGAGACCCAGTACTTC.

The table lists this clonotype with a few counts. The genes are TRBV11-1 and TRBJ2-2; TRBD2 agrees at 7 bases. From germline, CDR1 is SGHAT and CDR2 FQDESV (reference sequence). The CDR3 is made up of 16 amino acids. Trimming took 1 base from V and 1 from J; bases not matched to a gene: 3. In DNA, the CDR3 is TGTGCCAGCAGCTTAGTCGCGGGAGTGAACACCGGGGAGCTGTTTTTT. It yields the protein CASSLVAGVNTGELFF.

The chain employs TRBV3-1 and TRBJ1-2, with D perhaps TRBD1 (6 bases). This CDR3 has 17 residues. V was pared by 0 bases and J by 6 bases, with 20 bases between. CDR1 LGHDT and CDR2 YNNKEL come from the germline V gene (reference sequence). CDR3 coding DNA: TGTGCCAGCAGCCAAGATTTTAGGGACACCGGACCCCATGGCTACACCTTC. This gives the protein CASSQDFRDTGPHGYTF.

This clonotype has only one observation. Just one base apart from a much larger clone, this may be a read error. This CDR3 fails to terminate in the conserved phenylalanine or tryptophan, so it likely reflects a read error. CDR3 bases: TGTGCCAGCAGTGACGAGTGGTGGGTCGCTGAAGCTTTCTTA. It codes for CASSDEWWVAEAFL. V gene TRBV2 combines with J gene TRBJ1-1; D uncertain. CDR1 and CDR2 (germline): SNHLY, FYNNEI. The V end lost 3 bases, the J end lost 6 bases, and 14 bases lay between the germline ends. The CDR3 totals 14 residues.

A word on this clonotype: A read error is possible here, since a much larger clone lies one base away. V and J are TRBV12-3 or TRBV12-4 and TRBJ2-7; the D gene is possibly TRBD2 (6 bases). CDR3 length: 15 residues. V was pared by 3 bases and J by 4 bases, with 16 bases between. For the CDR3, the DNA is TGTGCCAGCAGTTTTCCGACGCGGGATGCGTACGAGCAGTACTTC. Amino acids: CASSFPTRDAYEQYF.

This clonotype was recorded at least ten times. The chain recombines TRBV6-5 with TRBJ1-2; TRBD1 aligns across 7 bases. The CDR3 spans 12 residues. J lost 4 bases, V lost 5 bases, and 1 base had no gene match. CDR1 MNHEY and CDR2 SVGAGI come from the germline V gene. The CDR3 DNA reads as TGTGCCAGCAGTCCAGGGGGCTATGGCTACACCTTC. It codes for CASSPGGYGYTF.

V usage is TRBV7-7 and J usage is TRBJ2-3, with 9 nucleotides matching TRBD2. V shed 5 bases, J shed 8 bases, and the junction held 8 bases outside the gene matches. The CDR3 consists of 14 residues. From germline, CDR1 is SSHAT and CDR2 FNYEAQ (reference sequence). The CDR3 DNA sequence: TGTGCCAGCAGCGTGGCGGGAGGGGAAGGTACGCAGTATTTT. Encoded protein: CASSVAGGEGTQYF.

The rearrangement links TRBV12-3 or TRBV12-4 to TRBJ1-2; unclear D gene. This CDR3 comprises 13 residues. V lost 7 bases and J lost 3, with 12 bases in between. The DNA for the CDR3 is TGTGCCAGCAATCCTGGGCCACACTATGGCTACACCTTC. Translating gives CASNPGPHYGYTF.

The table lists this clonotype with many counts. The chain combines TRBV12-3 or TRBV12-4 with TRBJ2-7; the D is unclear. This CDR3 region has 12 residues. Between the trimmed V and J ends, which lost 5 bases and 3 bases, there was a span of 8 bases. This CDR3 reads CASSVIIYEQYF. The DNA of the CDR3 is TGTGCCAGCAGTGTAATTATCTACGAGCAGTACTTC.

In its sample, this clonotype was seen many times. The rearrangement joins TRBV29-1 to TRBJ2-2; D call uncertain. The ends were cut back, 5 bases at V and 6 bases at J, with 13 bases in the middle. Germline CDR1 reads SQVTM; CDR2 reads ANQGSEA. This CDR3 is built from 13 residues. The CDR3 nucleotides read TGCAGCGTTCGGAAATCCGGACCCGGGGAGCTGTTTTTT. Translated, it gives CSVRKSGPGELFF.

For this clonotype: Possible read error: a much larger clone is one base away. This chain connects TRBV12-3 or TRBV12-4 to TRBJ1-5; D is ambiguous. CDR3 length: 12 residues. With 3 bases removed from V and 9 bases from J, the gap between germline ends came to 9 bases. The DNA for the CDR3 is TGTGCCAGCAGTTTCGAGGGTCGGCCCCAGCATTTT. It yields the protein CASSFEGRPQHF.

A few counts support this clonotype. V is TRBV7-2 and J is TRBJ1-2; 7 nucleotides align to TRBD1. From germline, CDR1 is SGHTA and CDR2 FQGNSA. The CDR3 has 14 residues. Trimming at V came to 4 bases and at J to 1 base, leaving 3 bases not matched to a gene. CDR3 amino acids: CASSSGTDNYGYTF. The CDR3 DNA is TGTGCCAGCAGCTCCGGGACAGATAACTATGGCTACACCTTC. Looking up the rest from reference TRBV7-2 and TRBJ1-2 gives the full variable domain: GAGVSQSPSNKVTEKGKDVELRCDPISGHTALYWYRQSLGQGLEFLIYFQGNSAPDKSGLPSDRFSAERTGGSVSTLTIQRTQQEDSAVYLCASSSGTDNYGYTFGSGTRLTVV.

This clonotype was counted at least ten times. The CDR3 DNA reads TGTGCCATCGGACAGGGGGTTGAGAACACTGAAGCTTTCTTT. This codes for CAIGQGVENTEAFF. The J gene is TRBJ1-1, the V gene TRBV10-3; 10 nucleotides agree with TRBD1. V trimming: 8 bases; J trimming: 1 base; junction bases outside the gene matches: 4. This CDR3 has 14 amino acids. The V gene's germline CDR1 is ENHRY and CDR2 SYGVKD.

This clonotype was observed many times. The chain employs TRBV7-6 and TRBJ2-7, with TRBD2 as a possible D gene (5 bases). Germline V lookup: CDR1 SGHVS, CDR2 FNYEAQ. The length of the CDR3 is 13 residues. The ends were cut back, 4 bases at V and 6 bases at J, with 13 bases in the middle. CDR3 sequence: CASSSSPLAEQYF. CDR3 coding DNA: TGTGCCAGCAGCTCCTCTCCCCTAGCCGAGCAGTACTTC.

This clonotype was observed at least ten times. V usage is TRBV5-1 and J usage is TRBJ1-2; 9 bases agree with TRBD1. The germline V gene encodes CDR1 SGHRS and CDR2 YFSETQ. V shed 4 bases, J shed 8 bases, and the junction held 12 bases outside the gene matches. The CDR3 length is 15 residues. CDR3 in amino acids: CASSTLQGAGEGYTF. As DNA, the CDR3 is TGCGCCAGCAGCACGTTACAGGGGGCCGGCGAGGGCTACACCTTC.

There are many counts of this clonotype. The chain has TRBV7-8 and TRBJ2-7; 12 bases agree with TRBD2. J gave up 3 bases and V 3 bases, and 3 bases lay outside the gene matches. The CDR3 sequence is 15 residues long. CDR1 and CDR2 from the germline V gene are SGHVS and FQNEAQ. Here the CDR3 reads CASSFRLAGVYEQYF. CDR3 nucleotide sequence: TGTGCCAGCAGCTTTCGACTAGCGGGAGTCTACGAGCAGTACTTC. Full variable domain (rest looked up from reference TRBV7-8 and TRBJ2-7): GAGVSQSPRYKVAKRGQDVALRCDPISGHVSLFWYQQALGQGPEFLTYFQNEAQLDKSGLPSDRFFAERPEGSVSTLKIQRTQQEDSAVYLCASSFRLAGVYEQYFGPGTRLTVT.

The chain joins TRBV5-1 to TRBJ2-3; unclear D gene. This CDR3 contains 15 residues. Trimming took off 0 bases at V and 1 base at J, with 9 bases between the two ends. CDR1 SGHRS and CDR2 YFSETQ come from the germline V gene. CDR3: CASSLDGPRTDTQYF. DNA for the CDR3: TGCGCCAGCAGCTTGGACGGACCTCGCACAGATACGCAGTATTTT.

This clonotype showed up many times. This sequence joins TRBV29-1 and TRBJ2-1; 12 nucleotides match TRBD2. The trim removed 3 bases at V and 8 bases at J, leaving 5 bases unmatched. CDR1 SQVTM and CDR2 ANQGSEA come from the germline V gene. This CDR3 has 14 residues. The CDR3 loop is CSVETSGSRDEQFF. CDR3 nucleotides: TGCAGCGTTGAGACTAGCGGGAGCAGGGATGAGCAGTTCTTC.

At least ten counts were recorded for this clonotype. The rearrangement joins TRBV20-1 to TRBJ2-2; D unclear. This CDR3 region has 12 residues. Trimming removed 0 bases from V and 7 bases from J, with 6 bases in between. The germline CDR1 and CDR2 sequences are DFQATT and SNEGSKA (reference sequence). The DNA for the CDR3 is TGCAGTGCTAGAGATGCCCTCGGGGAGCTGTTTTTT. Translated, it gives CSARDALGELFF.

The chain combines TRBV6-5 with TRBJ2-7; 7 bases align to TRBD2. The V gene's germline CDR1 is MNHEY and CDR2 SVGAGI. With V trimmed by 6 bases and J by 3 bases, 8 bases remained unmatched. This CDR3 has 14 residues. The CDR3 coding sequence is TGTGCCAGCAGCCAAACTAGCGCGATCTACGAGCAGTACTTC. This encodes CASSQTSAIYEQYF.

The DNA for the CDR3 is TGTGCCAGCAGTCCTACAGGGGCCGGGGAGCTGTTTTTT. Its translation: CASSPTGAGELFF. The J gene is TRBJ2-2, the V gene TRBV12-3 or TRBV12-4; 7 bases agree with TRBD1. This CDR3 contains 13 residues. V dropped 5 bases and J dropped 6; count of bases not matched to a gene: 3.